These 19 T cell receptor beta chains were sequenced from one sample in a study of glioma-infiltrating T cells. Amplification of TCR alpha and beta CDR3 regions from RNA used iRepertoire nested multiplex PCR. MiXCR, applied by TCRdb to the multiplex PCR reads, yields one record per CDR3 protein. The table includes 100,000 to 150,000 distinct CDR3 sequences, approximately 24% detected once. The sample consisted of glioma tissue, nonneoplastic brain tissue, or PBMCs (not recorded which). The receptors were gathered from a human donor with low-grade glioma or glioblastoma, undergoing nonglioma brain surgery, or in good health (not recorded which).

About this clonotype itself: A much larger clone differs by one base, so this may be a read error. The CDR3 DNA is TGTGCCAGCAGCTTAGTCTTCCCAGATACGCAGTATTTT. This codes for CASSLVFPDTQYF. V gene TRBV7-2 combines with J gene TRBJ2-3; D gene unclear. The germline gives CDR1 SGHTA, CDR2 FQGNSA. Trimming took 1 base from V and 4 from J, leaving 6 bases between them. The CDR3 contains 13 residues.

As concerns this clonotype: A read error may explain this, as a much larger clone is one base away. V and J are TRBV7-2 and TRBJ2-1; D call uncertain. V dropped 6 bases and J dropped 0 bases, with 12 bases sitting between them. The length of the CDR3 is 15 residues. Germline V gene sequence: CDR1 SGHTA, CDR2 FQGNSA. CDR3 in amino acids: CASRATFRSYNEQFF. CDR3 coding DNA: TGTGCCAGCAGAGCGACTTTCCGCTCCTACAATGAGCAGTTCTTC.

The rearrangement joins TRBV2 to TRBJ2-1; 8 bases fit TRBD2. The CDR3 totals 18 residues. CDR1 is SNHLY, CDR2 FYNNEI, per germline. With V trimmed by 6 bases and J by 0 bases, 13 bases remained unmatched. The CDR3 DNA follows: TGTGCCAGCAGCGATATAAGCTTAGCGGGGACCTCCTACAATGAGCAGTTCTTC. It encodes CASSDISLAGTSYNEQFF.

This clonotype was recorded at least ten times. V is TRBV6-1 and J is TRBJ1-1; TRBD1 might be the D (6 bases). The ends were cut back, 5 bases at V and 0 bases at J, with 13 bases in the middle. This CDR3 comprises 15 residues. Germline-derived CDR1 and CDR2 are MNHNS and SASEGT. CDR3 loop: CASSPGGTMNTEAFF. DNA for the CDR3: TGTGCCAGCAGTCCCGGGGGGACAATGAACACTGAAGCTTTCTTT.

The CDR3, as DNA: TGTGCCAGCAGTTACTTAGCGGGGGGGAGAGAGACCCAGCATTTT. It yields the protein CASSYLAGGRETQHF. V and J are TRBV6-5 and TRBJ1-5; a weak D match, TRBD1 (5 bases). The V end was cut by 1 base, the J end by 11 bases, with 18 bases between. The CDR3 has 15 residues. Per germline, CDR1 MNHEY and CDR2 SVGAGI.

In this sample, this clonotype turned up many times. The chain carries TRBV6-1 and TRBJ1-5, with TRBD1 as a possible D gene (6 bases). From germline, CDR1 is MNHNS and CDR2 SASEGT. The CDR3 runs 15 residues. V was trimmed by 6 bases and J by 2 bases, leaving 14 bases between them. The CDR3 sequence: CASSLGPGGNQPQHF. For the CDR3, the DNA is TGTGCCAGCAGCCTAGGGCCAGGGGGCAATCAGCCCCAGCATTTT.

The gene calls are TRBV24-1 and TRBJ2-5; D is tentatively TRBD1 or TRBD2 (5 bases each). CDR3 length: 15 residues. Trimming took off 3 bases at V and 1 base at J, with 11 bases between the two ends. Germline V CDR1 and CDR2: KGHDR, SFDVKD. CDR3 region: CATSDPSGRQETQYF. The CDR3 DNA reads TGTGCCACCAGTGATCCCTCGGGGCGCCAAGAGACCCAGTACTTC.

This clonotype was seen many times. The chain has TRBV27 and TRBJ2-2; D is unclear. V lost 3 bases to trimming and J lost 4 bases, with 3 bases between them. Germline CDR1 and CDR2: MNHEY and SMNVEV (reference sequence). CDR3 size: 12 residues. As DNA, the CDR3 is TGTGCCAGCAGTTTTGTCACCGGGGAGCTGTTTTTT. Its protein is CASSFVTGELFF.

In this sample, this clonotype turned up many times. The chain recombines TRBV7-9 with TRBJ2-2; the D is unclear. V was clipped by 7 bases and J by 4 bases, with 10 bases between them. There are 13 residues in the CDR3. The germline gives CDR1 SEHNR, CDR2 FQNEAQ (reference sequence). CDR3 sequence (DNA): TGTGCCAGCACCACGGTGATCACCGGGGAGCTGTTTTTT. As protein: CASTTVITGELFF.

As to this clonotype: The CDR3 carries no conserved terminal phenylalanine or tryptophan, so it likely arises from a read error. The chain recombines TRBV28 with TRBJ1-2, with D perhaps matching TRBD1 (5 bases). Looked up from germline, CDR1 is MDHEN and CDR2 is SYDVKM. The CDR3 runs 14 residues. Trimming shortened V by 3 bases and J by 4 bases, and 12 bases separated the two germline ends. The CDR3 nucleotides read TGTGCCAGCAGTTTGCTTACAGGAGGCTATGGCTACACCATC. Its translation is CASSLLTGGYGYTI.

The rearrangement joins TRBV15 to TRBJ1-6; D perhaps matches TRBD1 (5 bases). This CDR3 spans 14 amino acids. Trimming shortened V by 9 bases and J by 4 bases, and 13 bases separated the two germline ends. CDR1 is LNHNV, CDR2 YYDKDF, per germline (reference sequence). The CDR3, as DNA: TGTGCCACAGGACGGGGGGGTTATAATTCACCCCTCCACTTT. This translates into CATGRGGYNSPLHF.

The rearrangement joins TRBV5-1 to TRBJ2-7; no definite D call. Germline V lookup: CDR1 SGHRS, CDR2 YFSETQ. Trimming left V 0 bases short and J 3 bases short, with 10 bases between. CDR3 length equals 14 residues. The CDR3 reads CASSLAGPNYEQYV. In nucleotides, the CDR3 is TGCGCCAGCAGCTTGGCCGGGCCCAACTACGAGCAGTACGTC.

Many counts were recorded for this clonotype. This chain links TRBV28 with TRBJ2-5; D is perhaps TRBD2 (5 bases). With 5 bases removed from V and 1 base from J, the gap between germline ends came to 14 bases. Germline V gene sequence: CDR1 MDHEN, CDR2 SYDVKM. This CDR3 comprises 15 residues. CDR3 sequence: CASSPTGTIQETQYF. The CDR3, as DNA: TGTGCCAGCAGTCCCACGGGAACAATCCAAGAGACCCAGTACTTC.

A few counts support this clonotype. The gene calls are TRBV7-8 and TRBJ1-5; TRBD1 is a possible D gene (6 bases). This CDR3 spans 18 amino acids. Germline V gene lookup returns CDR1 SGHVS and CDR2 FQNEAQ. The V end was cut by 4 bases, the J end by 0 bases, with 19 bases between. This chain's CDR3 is CASSSPGQSTYSNQPQHF. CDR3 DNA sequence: TGTGCCAGCAGCTCCCCGGGACAATCTACCTATAGCAATCAGCCCCAGCATTTT.

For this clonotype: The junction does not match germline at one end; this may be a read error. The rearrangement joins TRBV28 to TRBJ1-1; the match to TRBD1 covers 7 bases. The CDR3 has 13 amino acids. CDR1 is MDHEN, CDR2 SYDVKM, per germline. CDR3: CASSSPPTGEALF. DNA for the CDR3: TGTGCCAGCAGTTCCCCACCTACAGGGGAAGCTCTCTTT.

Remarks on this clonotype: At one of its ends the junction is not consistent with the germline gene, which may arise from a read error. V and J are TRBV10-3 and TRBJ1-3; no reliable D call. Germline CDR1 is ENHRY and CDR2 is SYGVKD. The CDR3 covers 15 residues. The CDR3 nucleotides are TGTGCCATCAGTGAGGGCAGAACCTCTGGAAACACCTTATATTTT. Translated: CAISEGRTSGNTLYF.

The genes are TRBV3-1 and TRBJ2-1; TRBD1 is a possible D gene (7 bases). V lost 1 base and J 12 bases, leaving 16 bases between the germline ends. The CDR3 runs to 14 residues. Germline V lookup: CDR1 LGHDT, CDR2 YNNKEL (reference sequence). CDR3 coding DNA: TGTGCCAGCAGCCAAGGGGGGGAGAGGGGGCGGCAGTTCTTC. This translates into CASSQGGERGRQFF.

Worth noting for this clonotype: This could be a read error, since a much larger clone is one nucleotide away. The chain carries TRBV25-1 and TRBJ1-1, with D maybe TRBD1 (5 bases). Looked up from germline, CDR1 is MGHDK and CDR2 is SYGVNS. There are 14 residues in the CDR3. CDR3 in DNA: TGTGCCAGCAGCCCGACAGCCCCTTATTCCGAAGCTTCCTTT. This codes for CASSPTAPYSEASF.

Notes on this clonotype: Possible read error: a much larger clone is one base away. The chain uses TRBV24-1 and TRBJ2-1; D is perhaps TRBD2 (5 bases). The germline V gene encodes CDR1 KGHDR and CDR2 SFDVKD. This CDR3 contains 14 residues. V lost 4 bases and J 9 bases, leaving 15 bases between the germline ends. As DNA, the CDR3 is TGTGCCACCAGTGAAGTACTAGTCGGTGCTGAGCAGTTCTTC. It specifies CATSEVLVGAEQFF.